Detailed here is one TCR beta chain. What antigen it recognizes has not been identified. Base qualities are not at hand, and no much larger clone is one base apart. Unstimulated Tregs (CD4+CD25+CD127-), CD4+ non-Tregs (CD4+CD25-), CD4 and CD8 cells were FACS-sorted from thawed PBMCs. Healthy control blood came either as purchased buffy coats or from healthy volunteers. Healthy control blood was separated into PBMCs by Ficoll density gradient and cryopreserved, and patient PBMCs were collected both before and after transplant. The sample is drawn from a study of Tregs in tolerant kidney transplant recipients (dated by TCRdb to between 2018 and 2021). With respect to the entire study: The study applied TCRbeta sequencing to find donor-specific regulatory T cells before combined kidney and bone marrow transplantation and then followed those same cells after transplant. TCRbeta repertoire sequencing was used in 3 healthy controls to compare several methods for expanding Tregs specific for an allogeneic donor.

Overall study outcomes, separate from this receptor: Biological reproducibility was not examined directly, but technical replication error appeared to be minimal. Because the study included only a small number of patients, the results must be confirmed in larger populations and under other immunosuppression protocols. The most biologically relevant and donor-specific TCRbeta repertoire appeared to be identified by expanding Tregs with activated donor B cells.

V loses 4 bases at its end and J loses 2 bases; junction bases beyond the gene matches: 4. Taken from cysteine to phenylalanine, the CDR3 has 15 residues. Of the read, only the CDR3 DNA is kept; its 45 bases are in frame from base 1. Taken from the germline V gene, the CDR1 and CDR2 loops are SGHNT and YENEEA. For TCRbeta CDR3 sequencing, genomic DNA from the sorted cells was extracted using the QIAGEN DNeasy Blood and Tissue Kit. High-throughput TCRbeta CDR3 sequencing, which included PCR amplification with bias correction and internal controls, was done commercially through immunoSEQ. Regarding the original processing steps: Unique productive TCRbeta sequences were defined by CDR3 nucleotide sequence where primers matched, otherwise by CDR3 amino acid sequence with Vbeta and Jbeta genes. To correct for sorting error, sequences found in more than one sorted population at a frequency ratio of 2:1 or less were discarded, and the remaining shared sequences were assigned to the population with the higher frequency. A sequence counted as donor-reactive if, in CFSE-low cells, the sequence had a frequency of at least 0.01% and was expanded at least 5-fold compared with unstimulated cells. Repertoire divergence was quantified by Jensen-Shannon divergence calculated from the top 100 TCRbeta sequences ranked by frequency. When a sample had multiple sequencing runs, each run was corrected for sorting error separately and the runs were then pooled. TCRdb re-hosts the immuneACCESS table, in-frame sequences only. Its copies lack some clones; in the studies checked, an unresolved V gene accounts for under half of them, and the cause for the rest is not known. V, J and clone size reflect that table, while D and trimming were determined from the DNA. The sample yields 110,000 or so clones; almost 95% were counted once. Clones ranked in the top ten supply approximately 0.62% of the sample.

The sequenced sample consisted of CD4+ T cells from blood. The rearranged segments are TRBV11-3 and TRBJ2-1, with 8 bases in between that match TRBD2. The sequence was collected from a human donor in good health. The DNA reads TGTGCCAGCAGCTCCGGGGGGGCGACCTACAATGAGCAGTTCTTC. Its protein is CASSSGGATYNEQFF.